The clone carrying this T cell receptor (beta chain) showed up just a few times. Its antigen is still unknown. This entry comes from a study of T cells in Graves' hyperthyroidism and ophthalmopathy. Study at large: Peripheral blood draws took place at initial diagnosis, ahead of any treatment. Study-wide results and caveats: Progression to ophthalmopathy was predicted a median of roughly 6.6 months early.

The CDR3 has 15 residues. Germline V lookup: CDR1 SGHTA, CDR2 FQGTGA. The V gene end was trimmed by 0 bases and the J gene end by 5 bases; junction bases not matched to a gene: 0. Amplified TCR beta CDR3 regions came from RNA transcripts. The HTBI primer set drove a first-round RT-PCR of the TCR CDR3. TCRdb reprocessed the multiplex PCR reads with MiXCR, giving one entry per CDR3 protein. The table records about 520,000 distinct CDR3 sequences, around a quarter of them present only once. Disease duration was under 3 months in the ophthalmopathy patients, who also had a Clinical Activity Score of at least 3 and a NOSPECS grade of at least 4.

The receptor was derived from a woman aged 25-40 years with Graves' ophthalmopathy. The V gene is TRBV7-3, the J gene TRBJ2-2; TRBD1 matches 10 bases. The sample was blood. The CDR3 loop is CASSLTGQGTGELFF. The CDR3 DNA reads TGTGCCAGCAGCTTAACGGGACAGGGGACCGGGGAGCTGTTTTTT.